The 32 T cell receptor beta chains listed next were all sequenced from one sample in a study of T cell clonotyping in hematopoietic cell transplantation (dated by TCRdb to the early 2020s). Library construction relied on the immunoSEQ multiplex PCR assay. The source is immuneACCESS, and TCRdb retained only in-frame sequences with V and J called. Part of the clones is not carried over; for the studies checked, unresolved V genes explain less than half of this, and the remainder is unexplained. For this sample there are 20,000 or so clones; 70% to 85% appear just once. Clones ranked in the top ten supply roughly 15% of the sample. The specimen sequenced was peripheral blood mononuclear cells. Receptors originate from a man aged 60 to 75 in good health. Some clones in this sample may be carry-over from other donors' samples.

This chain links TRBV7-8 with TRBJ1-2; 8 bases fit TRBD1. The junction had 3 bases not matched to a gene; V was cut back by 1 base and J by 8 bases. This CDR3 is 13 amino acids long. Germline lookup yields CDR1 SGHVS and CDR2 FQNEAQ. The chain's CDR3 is CASSLVAGGGYTF. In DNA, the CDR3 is TGTGCCAGCAGCTTAGTTGCAGGGGGCGGCTACACCTTC.

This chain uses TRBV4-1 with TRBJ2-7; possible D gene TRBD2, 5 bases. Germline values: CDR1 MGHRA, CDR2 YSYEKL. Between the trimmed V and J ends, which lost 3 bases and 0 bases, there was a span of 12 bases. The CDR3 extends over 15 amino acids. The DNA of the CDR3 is TGCGCCAGCAGCCAGCCTCTGGGGAGCTCCTACGAGCAGTACTTC. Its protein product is CASSQPLGSSYEQYF.

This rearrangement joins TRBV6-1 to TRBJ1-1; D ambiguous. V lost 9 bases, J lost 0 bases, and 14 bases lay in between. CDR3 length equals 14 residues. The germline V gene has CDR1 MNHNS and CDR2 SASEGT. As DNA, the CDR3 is TGTGCCAGTGGACGGGCGAACATGAACACTGAAGCTTTCTTT. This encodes CASGRANMNTEAFF.

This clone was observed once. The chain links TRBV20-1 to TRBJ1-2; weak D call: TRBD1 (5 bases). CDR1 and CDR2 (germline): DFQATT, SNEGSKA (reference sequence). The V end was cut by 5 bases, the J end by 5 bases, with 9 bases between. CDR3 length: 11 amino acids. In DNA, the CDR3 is TGCAGTGCTCCGGGGGTTTATGGCTACACCTTC. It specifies CSAPGVYGYTF.

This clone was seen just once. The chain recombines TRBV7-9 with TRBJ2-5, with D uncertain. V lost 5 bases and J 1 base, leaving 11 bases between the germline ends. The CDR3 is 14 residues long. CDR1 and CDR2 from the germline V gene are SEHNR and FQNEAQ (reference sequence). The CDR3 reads CASSQTRSQETQYF. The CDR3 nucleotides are TGTGCCAGCAGCCAAACAAGGAGCCAAGAGACCCAGTACTTC.

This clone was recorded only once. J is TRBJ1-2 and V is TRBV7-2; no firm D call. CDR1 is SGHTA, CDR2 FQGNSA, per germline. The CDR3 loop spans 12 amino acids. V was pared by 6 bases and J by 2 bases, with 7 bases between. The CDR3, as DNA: TGTGCCAGCAGTTCGGGGAACTATGGCTACACCTTC. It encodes CASSSGNYGYTF.

CDR3 sequence: CASSVGVRDSQETQYF. DNA for the CDR3: TGTGCCAGCAGCGTAGGAGTCCGGGACAGCCAAGAGACCCAGTACTTC. The chain couples TRBV9 to TRBJ2-5, with 7 bases matching TRBD1. This CDR3 is 16 amino acids long. Trimming took 0 bases from V and 1 from J; bases not matched to a gene: 6. Germline V gives CDR1 SGDLS, CDR2 YYNGEE. Supplemented by reference TRBV9 and TRBJ2-5, the full variable domain reads DSGVTQTPKHLITATGQRVTLRCSPRSGDLSVYWYQQSLDQGLQFLIQYYNGEERAKGNILERFSAQQFPDLHSELNLSSLELGDSALYFCASSVGVRDSQETQYFGPGTRLLVL.

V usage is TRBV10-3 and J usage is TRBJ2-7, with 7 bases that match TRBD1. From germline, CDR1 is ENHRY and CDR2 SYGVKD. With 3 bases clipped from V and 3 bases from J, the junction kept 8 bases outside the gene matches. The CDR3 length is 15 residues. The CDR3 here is CAISDGDRAVYEQYF. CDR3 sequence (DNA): TGTGCCATCAGTGACGGAGACAGGGCGGTCTACGAGCAGTACTTC.

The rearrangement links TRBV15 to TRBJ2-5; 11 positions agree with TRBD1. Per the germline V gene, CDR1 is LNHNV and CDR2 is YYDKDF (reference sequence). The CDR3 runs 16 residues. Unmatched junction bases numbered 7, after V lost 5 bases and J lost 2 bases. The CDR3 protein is CATSGDRGGLQETQYF. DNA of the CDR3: TGTGCCACCAGCGGGGACAGGGGGGGACTGCAAGAGACCCAGTACTTC.

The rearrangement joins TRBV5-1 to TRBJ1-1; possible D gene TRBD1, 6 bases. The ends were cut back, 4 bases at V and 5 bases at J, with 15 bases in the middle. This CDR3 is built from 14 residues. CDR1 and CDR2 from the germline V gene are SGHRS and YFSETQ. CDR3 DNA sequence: TGCGCCAGCAGCCCGGAGGGGGTGGAGACTGAAGCTTTCTTT. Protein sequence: CASSPEGVETEAFF.

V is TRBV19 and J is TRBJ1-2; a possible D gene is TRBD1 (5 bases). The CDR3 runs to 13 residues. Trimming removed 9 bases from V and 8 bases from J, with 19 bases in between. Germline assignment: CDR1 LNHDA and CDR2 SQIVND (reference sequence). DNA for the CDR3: TGTGCCAGCGACCCTCGCCAGGGCCTGGGCTACACCTTC. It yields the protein CASDPRQGLGYTF.

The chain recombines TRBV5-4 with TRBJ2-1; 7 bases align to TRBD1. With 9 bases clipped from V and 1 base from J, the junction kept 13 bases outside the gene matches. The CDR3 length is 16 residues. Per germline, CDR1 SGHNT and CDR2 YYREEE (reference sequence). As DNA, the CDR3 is TGTGCCACCCTCCGACGGGACAGCCCATCCTACAATGAGCAGTTCTTC. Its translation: CATLRRDSPSYNEQFF.

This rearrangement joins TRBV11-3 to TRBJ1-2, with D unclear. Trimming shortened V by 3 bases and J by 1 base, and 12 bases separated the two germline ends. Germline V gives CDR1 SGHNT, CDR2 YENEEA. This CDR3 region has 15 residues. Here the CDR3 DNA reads TGTGCCAGCAGCTTGAACAACCGGCTTAACTATGGCTACACCTTC. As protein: CASSLNNRLNYGYTF.

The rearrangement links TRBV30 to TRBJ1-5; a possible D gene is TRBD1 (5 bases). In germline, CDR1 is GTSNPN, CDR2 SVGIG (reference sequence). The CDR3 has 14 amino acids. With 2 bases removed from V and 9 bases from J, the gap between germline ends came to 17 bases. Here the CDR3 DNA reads TGTGCCTGGAGTTACGGGGACGGCCCAAGGCCCCAGCATTTT. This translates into CAWSYGDGPRPQHF.

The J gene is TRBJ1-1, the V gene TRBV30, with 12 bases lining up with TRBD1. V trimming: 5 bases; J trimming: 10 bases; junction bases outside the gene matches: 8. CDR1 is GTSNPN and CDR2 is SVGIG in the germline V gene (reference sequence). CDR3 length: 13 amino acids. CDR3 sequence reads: CAWGGQGAVGAFF. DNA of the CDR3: TGTGCCTGGGGGGGACAGGGGGCTGTCGGAGCTTTCTTT.

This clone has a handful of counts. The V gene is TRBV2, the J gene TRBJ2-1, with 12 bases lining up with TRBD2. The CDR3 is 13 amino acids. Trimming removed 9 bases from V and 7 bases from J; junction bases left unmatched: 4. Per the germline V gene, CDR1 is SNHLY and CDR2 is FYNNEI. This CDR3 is CASRTSGVNEQFF. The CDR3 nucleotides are TGTGCCAGTCGGACTAGCGGGGTTAATGAGCAGTTCTTC.

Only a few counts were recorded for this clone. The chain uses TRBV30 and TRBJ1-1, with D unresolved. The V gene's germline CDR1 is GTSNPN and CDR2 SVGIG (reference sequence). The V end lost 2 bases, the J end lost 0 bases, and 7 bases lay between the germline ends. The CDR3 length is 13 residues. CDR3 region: CAWSSGMNTEAFF. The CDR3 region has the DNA TGTGCCTGGAGTTCTGGGATGAACACTGAAGCTTTCTTT.

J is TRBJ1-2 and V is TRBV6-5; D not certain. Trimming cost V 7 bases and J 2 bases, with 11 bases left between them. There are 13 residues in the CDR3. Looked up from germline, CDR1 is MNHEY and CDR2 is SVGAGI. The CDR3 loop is CASTVGSNYGYTF. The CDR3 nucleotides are TGTGCCAGCACGGTCGGTTCGAACTATGGCTACACCTTC.

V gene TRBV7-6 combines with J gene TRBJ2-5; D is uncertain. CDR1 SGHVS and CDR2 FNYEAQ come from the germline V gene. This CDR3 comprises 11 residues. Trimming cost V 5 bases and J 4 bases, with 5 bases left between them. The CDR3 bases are TGTGCCAGCAGCCTCGCAGAGACCCAGTACTTC. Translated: CASSLAETQYF.

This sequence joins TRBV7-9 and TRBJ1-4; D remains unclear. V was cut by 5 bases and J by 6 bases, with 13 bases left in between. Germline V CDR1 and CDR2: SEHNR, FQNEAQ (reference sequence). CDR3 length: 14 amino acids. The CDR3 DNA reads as TGTGCCAGCAGCCCCTCGGGGAACTATGAAAAACTGTTTTTT. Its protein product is CASSPSGNYEKLFF. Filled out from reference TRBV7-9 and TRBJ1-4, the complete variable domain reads DTGVSQNPRHKITKRGQNVTFRCDPISEHNRLYWYRQTLGQGPEFLTYFQNEAQLEKSRLLSDRFSAERPKGSFSTLEIQRTEQGDSAMYLCASSPSGNYEKLFFGSGTQLSVL.

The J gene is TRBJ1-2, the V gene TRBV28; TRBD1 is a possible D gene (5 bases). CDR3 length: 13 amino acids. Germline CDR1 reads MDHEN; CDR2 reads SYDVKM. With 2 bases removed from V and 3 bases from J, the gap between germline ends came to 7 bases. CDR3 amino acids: CASSLEQDYGYTF. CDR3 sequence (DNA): TGTGCCAGCAGTTTAGAACAGGACTATGGCTACACCTTC.

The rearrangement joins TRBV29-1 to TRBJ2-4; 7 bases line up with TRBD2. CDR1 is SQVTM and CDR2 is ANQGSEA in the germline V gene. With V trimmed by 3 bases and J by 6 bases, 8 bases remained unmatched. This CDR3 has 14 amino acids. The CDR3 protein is CSVEPAGEANIQYF. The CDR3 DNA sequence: TGCAGCGTTGAGCCCGCGGGGGAGGCAAACATTCAGTACTTC.

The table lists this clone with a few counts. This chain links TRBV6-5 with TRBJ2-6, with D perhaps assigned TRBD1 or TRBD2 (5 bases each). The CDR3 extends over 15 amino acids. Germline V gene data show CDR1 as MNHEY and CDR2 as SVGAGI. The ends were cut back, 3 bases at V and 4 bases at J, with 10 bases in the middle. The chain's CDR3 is CASSYSGTGANVLTF. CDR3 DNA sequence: TGTGCCAGCAGTTATTCAGGGACCGGGGCCAACGTCCTGACTTTC.

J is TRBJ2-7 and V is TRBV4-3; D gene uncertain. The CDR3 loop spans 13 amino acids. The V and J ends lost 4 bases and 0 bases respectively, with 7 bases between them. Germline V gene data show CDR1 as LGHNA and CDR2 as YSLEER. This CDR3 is CASSLGISYEQYF. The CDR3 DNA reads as TGCGCCAGCAGCCTCGGCATCTCCTACGAGCAGTACTTC.

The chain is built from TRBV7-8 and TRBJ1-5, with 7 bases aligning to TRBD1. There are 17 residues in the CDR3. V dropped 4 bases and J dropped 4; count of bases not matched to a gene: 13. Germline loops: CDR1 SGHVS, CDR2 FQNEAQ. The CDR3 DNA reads TGTGCCAGCAGCTGGACAGGACAACCGTTGGAAAATCAGCCCCAGCATTTT. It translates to CASSWTGQPLENQPQHF.

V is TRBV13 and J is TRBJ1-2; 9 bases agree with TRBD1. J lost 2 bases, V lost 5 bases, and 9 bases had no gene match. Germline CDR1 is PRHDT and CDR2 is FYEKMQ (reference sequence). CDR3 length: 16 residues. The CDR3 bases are TGTGCCAGCAGCCCCCTTCGGACAGGGGAGAACTATGGCTACACCTTC. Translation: CASSPLRTGENYGYTF.

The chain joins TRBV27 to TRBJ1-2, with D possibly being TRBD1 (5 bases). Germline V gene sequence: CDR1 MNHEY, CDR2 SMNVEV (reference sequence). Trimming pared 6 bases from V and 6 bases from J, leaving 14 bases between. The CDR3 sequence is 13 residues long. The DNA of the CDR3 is TGTGCCAGCAGATCGTTAGGGGTAGATGGCTACACCTTC. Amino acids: CASRSLGVDGYTF.

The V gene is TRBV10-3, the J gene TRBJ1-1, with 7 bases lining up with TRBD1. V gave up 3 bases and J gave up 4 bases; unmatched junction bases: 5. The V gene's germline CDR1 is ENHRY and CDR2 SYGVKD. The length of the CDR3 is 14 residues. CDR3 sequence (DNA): TGTGCCATCAGTGATAACAGGGGCGGCACTGAAGCTTTCTTT. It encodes CAISDNRGGTEAFF.

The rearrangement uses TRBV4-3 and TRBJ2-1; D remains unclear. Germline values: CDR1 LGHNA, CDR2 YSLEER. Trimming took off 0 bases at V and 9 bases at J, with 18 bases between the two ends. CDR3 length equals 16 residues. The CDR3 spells CASSQDRFVTSSEQFF. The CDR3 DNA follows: TGCGCCAGCAGCCAAGATCGGTTCGTGACTTCCTCTGAGCAGTTCTTC.

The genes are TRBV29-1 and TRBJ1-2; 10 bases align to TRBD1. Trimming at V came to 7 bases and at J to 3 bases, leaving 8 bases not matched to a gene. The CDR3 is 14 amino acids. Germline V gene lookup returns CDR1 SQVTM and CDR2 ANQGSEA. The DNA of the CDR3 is TGCAGCGCCTCCTTGACAGGGGGCTACTATGGCTACACCTTC. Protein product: CSASLTGGYYGYTF.

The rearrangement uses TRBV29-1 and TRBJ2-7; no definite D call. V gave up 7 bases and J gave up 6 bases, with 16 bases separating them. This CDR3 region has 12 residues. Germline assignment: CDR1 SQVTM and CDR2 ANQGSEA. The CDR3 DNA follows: TGCAGCGCAGACGACAATTCGCGCGAGCAGTACTTC. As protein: CSADDNSREQYF.

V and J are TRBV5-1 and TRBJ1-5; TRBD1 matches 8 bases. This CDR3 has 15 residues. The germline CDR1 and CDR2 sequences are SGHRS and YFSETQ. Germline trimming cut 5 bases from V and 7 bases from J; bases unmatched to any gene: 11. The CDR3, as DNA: TGCGCCAGCAGTGTCATGGGACAGGAAGAGCAGCCCCAGCATTTT. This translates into CASSVMGQEEQPQHF.